This TCR beta chain was documented in a study of blood T cells in healthy people across ages. Turning to this clonotype: The antigen is not known.

The use of a sample-barcoded 5' primer and a J-beta primer mix characterized a second PCR of about 7 to 12 cycles. TCRdb fed the 5' RACE reads into MiXCR, producing one record per CDR3 protein. Here the sample spans about 800,000 distinct CDR3 sequences, 58% being singletons. General study results and limits: With naive T cell percentage, TCR beta diversity showed a strong correlation.

This TCR came from a man aged 30-40 years in good health. Sequencing used blood.

The CDR3 DNA reads as TGTGCCAGCAGCTTAGAAGACCGCAATGAGCAGTTCTTC. Protein: CASSLEDRNEQFF. The genes are TRBV7-2 and TRBJ2-1; D gene uncertain. CDR3 length: 13 amino acids. V was trimmed by 1 base and J by 6 bases, leaving 7 bases between them. The germline gives CDR1 SGHTA, CDR2 FQGNSA.